This TCR beta chain was identified during a study of T cells in pancreatic ductal adenocarcinoma. Surgery without prior neoadjuvant therapy was the treatment of the selected pancreatic ductal adenocarcinoma patients. Findings of the study overall: No significant tumor-blood clonality difference; means were about 0.11 and 0.078.

Trimming cost V 3 bases and J 0 bases, with 9 bases left between them. The CDR3 consists of 15 residues. Germline V gene lookup returns CDR1 SGHTA and CDR2 FQGNSA. Notes on this clone: Antigen unknown.

Only in-frame clones appear in the TCRdb table, and some are missing; sequencing was by immunoSEQ multiplex PCR. Seen here are around 94,000 clones, 90% to 95% observed once, and the top ten hold 3.1%. The TCR was taken from a human donor with pancreatic ductal adenocarcinoma. The rearrangement links TRBV7-2 to TRBJ2-1; D unclear. The source material was PBMCs. The CDR3 is CASSFAQSSYNEQFF. The CDR3 bases are TGTGCCAGCAGCTTTGCACAGAGCTCCTACAATGAGCAGTTCTTC. Full variable domain (rest looked up from reference TRBV7-2 and TRBJ2-1): GAGVSQSPSNKVTEKGKDVELRCDPISGHTALYWYRQSLGQGLEFLIYFQGNSAPDKSGLPSDRFSAERTGGSVSTLTIQRTQQEDSAVYLCASSFAQSSYNEQFFGPGTRLTVL.